These 23 T cell receptor beta chains were all obtained from the same sample, sequenced in a study of tumor and adjacent non-tumor tissue in lung cancer. The template was RNA from unsorted bulk tissue. The library came from three nested PCR rounds adapted from ARM-PCR protocols. Via MiXCR, TCRdb re-called the multiplex PCR reads, giving one row per CDR3 protein. This sample carries around 74,000 distinct CDR3 sequences, 65% to 75% of them seen once, and the ten largest clones take 10% to 15%. Material: lung tumor tissue. These receptors were taken from a woman in her seventies with non-small cell lung cancer.

The genes are TRBV20-1 and TRBJ1-2, with no clear D. Germline values: CDR1 DFQATT, CDR2 SNEGSKA (reference sequence). Trimming took 4 bases from V and 5 from J, leaving 11 bases between them. CDR3 length: 12 residues. This CDR3 reads CSANPADYGYTF. CDR3 DNA sequence: TGCAGTGCTAATCCAGCGGATTATGGCTACACCTTC.

Turning to this clonotype: The junction and the germline gene differ at one end; a read error may be behind it. The J gene is TRBJ1-2, the V gene TRBV20-1; D ambiguous. The CDR3 totals 14 residues. Germline values: CDR1 DFQATT, CDR2 SNEGSKA (reference sequence). CDR3 in amino acids: CSAREIARFYCYTF. The CDR3 nucleotides read TGCAGTGCTAGAGAGATCGCCAGATTCTATTGCTACACCTTC.

With regard to this clonotype: The junction departs from the called germline gene at one end, perhaps through a read error. This sequence joins TRBV7-9 and TRBJ2-2; 7 bases map to TRBD2. Germline V gene data show CDR1 as SEHNR and CDR2 as FQNEAQ (reference sequence). The CDR3 runs 15 residues. The CDR3 is CAIKGAGANTGELFF. Here the CDR3 DNA reads TGTGCCATCAAAGGGGCGGGAGCGAACACCGGGGAGCTGTTCTTT. The full variable domain, rest sourced from reference TRBV7-9 and TRBJ2-2, is DTGVSQNPRHKITKRGQNVTFRCDPISEHNRLYWYRQTLGQGPEFLTYFQNEAQLEKSRLLSDRFSAERPKGSFSTLEIQRTEQGDSAMYLCAIKGAGANTGELFFGEGSRLTVL.

Remarks on this clonotype: Its ends do not fully match the called genes, so a read error is possible. The V gene is TRBV6-1, the J gene TRBJ1-5, with D maybe TRBD1 (5 bases). There are 14 residues in the CDR3. The germline V gene encodes CDR1 MNHNS and CDR2 SASEGT. The CDR3 reads CGSGEARGNQPQHF. DNA of the CDR3: TGTGGCAGCGGTGAAGCAAGGGGAAACCAGCCCCAGCATTTT.

This clonotype was picked up one time. The chain recombines TRBV29-1 with TRBJ2-2, with TRBD2 as a possible D gene (6 bases). Between the trimmed V and J ends, which lost 3 bases and 3 bases, there was a span of 8 bases. CDR3 length: 13 residues. Germline assignment: CDR1 SQVTM and CDR2 ANQGSEA. DNA of the CDR3: TGCAGCGTTGAGGAGCGGGACACCGGGGAGCTGTTTTTT. It encodes CSVEERDTGELFF.

Of note for this clonotype: Germline and junction disagree at one end, which may indicate a read error. The genes are TRBV29-1 and TRBJ1-1; 7 nucleotides line up with TRBD1. The CDR3 length is 14 residues. Germline-derived CDR1 and CDR2 are SQVTM and ANQGSEA. CDR3 loop: CSVGLGRGDTEASF. CDR3 coding DNA: TGTAGCGTTGGTTTGGGCAGGGGGGATACTGAAGCTTCCTTT.

This clonotype was detected only a few times. The rearrangement joins TRBV12-3 or TRBV12-4 to TRBJ1-1; the D gene is possibly TRBD1 (5 bases). V was shortened by 4 bases and J by 2 bases, with 20 bases between the two germline ends. The CDR3 has 17 residues. This CDR3 reads CASSSWDRLGANTEAFF. The CDR3 nucleotides read TGTGCCAGCAGTTCGTGGGACCGCTTAGGGGCAAACACTGAAGCTTTCTTT.

Regarding this clonotype: At one end the junction does not follow the germline gene, possibly because of a read error. The chain has TRBV12-3 or TRBV12-4 and TRBJ2-2, with a weak D call TRBD2 (5 bases). The CDR3 has 13 residues. CDR3 sequence (DNA): TGTGCCAGTAGCCCTCAGCACACCGGGGAGCCGTTGTTT. This encodes CASSPQHTGEPLF.

With regard to this clonotype: This may stem from a read error, because a much larger clone lies one nucleotide away. The rearrangement joins TRBV28 to TRBJ1-6; 11 bases line up with TRBD1. The CDR3 consists of 16 residues. Germline lookup yields CDR1 MDHEN and CDR2 SYDVKM. Trimming at V came to 6 bases and at J to 4 bases, leaving 5 bases not matched to a gene. CDR3 sequence reads: CASREGQGAYNSPLHF. CDR3 nucleotides: TGTGCCAGCAGAGAAGGACAGGGGGCTTATAATTCACCCCTCCACTTT. Supplemented by reference TRBV28 and TRBJ1-6, the full variable domain reads DVKVTQSSRYLVKRTGEKVFLECVQDMDHENMFWYRQDPGLGLRLIYFSYDVKMKEKGDIPEGYSVSREKKERFSLILESASTNQTSMYLCASREGQGAYNSPLHFGNGTRLTVT.

This clonotype was recorded at least ten times. This chain uses TRBV6-5 with TRBJ2-3; the match to TRBD1 covers 9 bases. Per the germline V gene, CDR1 is MNHEY and CDR2 is SVGAGI. This CDR3 is 15 amino acids long. Trimming took 6 bases from V and 4 from J; bases not matched to a gene: 8. The CDR3 is CASSPGTGMADTQYF. The CDR3 bases are TGTGCCAGCAGCCCCGGGACAGGGATGGCAGATACGCAGTATTTT.

Comment on this clonotype: An end of the junction differs from the germline gene, which may be a read error. This sequence joins TRBV6-5 and TRBJ2-6; D is uncertain. The length of the CDR3 is 13 residues. Germline CDR1 MNHEY, CDR2 SVGAGI. DNA of the CDR3: TGTGCCAGCAGGCCCCCTGGGACCAACGTCCTGACTTTC. Its protein is CASRPPGTNVLTF.

With regard to this clonotype: The junction shows a germline mismatch at one end, possibly a read error. The chain is built from TRBV4-1 and TRBJ1-1, with TRBD1 as a possible D gene (6 bases). Per the germline V gene, CDR1 is MGHRA and CDR2 is YSYEKL. The CDR3 runs to 14 residues. CDR3 DNA sequence: TGCGCCAACAGCGAGAACTTTCAGGGACATGAAGCTTTCTTT. Its translation is CANSENFQGHEAFF.

With regard to this clonotype: Compared with germline, one end of the junction differs, possibly owing to a read error. The chain joins TRBV9 to TRBJ2-2; D may be TRBD2 (5 bases). CDR3 length: 14 amino acids. The V gene's germline CDR1 is SGDLS and CDR2 YYNGEE. The CDR3, as DNA: TGTGCCAGCAGCGTTGACTGGAACACCGGGGAGATGTTCTTT. This gives the protein CASSVDWNTGEMFF.

A remark on this clonotype: Mismatch with germline at one junction end may stem from a read error. The CDR3 here is CSVRARASCEQCF. The DNA of the CDR3 is TGCAGCGTTAGGGCTAGGGCCTCCTGCGAGCAGTGCTTC. This chain joins TRBV29-1 and TRBJ2-7; D call uncertain. The CDR3 extends over 13 amino acids. The V gene's germline CDR1 is SQVTM and CDR2 ANQGSEA.

About this clonotype itself: One end of the junction does not line up with germline, which may come from a read error. The chain links TRBV29-1 to TRBJ2-1, with 11 bases that match TRBD2. Germline CDR1 reads SQVTM; CDR2 reads ANQGSEA. This CDR3 is 15 amino acids long. CDR3 region: CRVATSGSFGNEQFF. CDR3 sequence (DNA): TGCAGAGTTGCCACTAGCGGGAGTTTTGGCAATGAGCAGTTCTTT.

The rearrangement joins TRBV29-1 to TRBJ2-7; 10 bases are a match to TRBD2. The V gene end was trimmed by 1 base and the J gene end by 5 bases; junction bases not matched to a gene: 11. The CDR3 is 16 amino acids. The V gene's germline CDR1 is SQVTM and CDR2 ANQGSEA. The CDR3 DNA reads as TGCAGCGTTGAAGTTAATCGGTCTAGCGGGAGTCACGAGCAGTACTTC. This codes for CSVEVNRSSGSHEQYF.

This clonotype was seen a handful of times. Just one base apart from a much larger clone, this may be a read error. The chain joins TRBV12-3 or TRBV12-4 to TRBJ1-2, with 8 bases that match TRBD1. This CDR3 contains 14 residues. J was trimmed by 4 bases and V by 7 bases; bases with no gene match: 8. The CDR3, as DNA: TGTGCCAGCACCCGGACAGGGATCAGCTATGGCTACACCTTC. Translated: CASTRTGISYGYTF.

Of note for this clonotype: One end of the junction does not line up with germline, which may come from a read error. The V call is TRBV5-4, the J call TRBJ2-3; TRBD1 or TRBD2 may be the D gene (5 bases each). The V gene's germline CDR1 is SGHNT and CDR2 YYREEE (reference sequence). The CDR3 consists of 15 residues. CDR3 sequence: CASSGRGRSTGTEYF. DNA of the CDR3: TGTGCCAGCAGCGGACGGGGCAGGAGCACAGGTACGGAGTATTTT.

Turning to this clonotype: A junction end diverges from the germline sequence, so it may reflect a read error. The CDR3 nucleotides are TGTGCCAGCAGATTAGCCAAGTCGGGGAAGGGAGGTAATGAGCAGTTCTTC. Translating gives CASRLAKSGKGGNEQFF. The chain joins TRBV12-3 or TRBV12-4 to TRBJ2-1; maybe TRBD2 (6 bases). This CDR3 is built from 17 residues.

Details on this clonotype: Given a much more abundant clone one base away, this may be a read error. The chain recombines TRBV20-1 with TRBJ2-7, with a possible D match to TRBD1 (5 bases). The CDR3 contains 14 residues. Trimming took off 5 bases at V and 2 bases at J, with 16 bases between the two ends. CDR1 is DFQATT and CDR2 is SNEGSKA in the germline V gene (reference sequence). The CDR3 DNA follows: TGCAGTGCTCAAGGGGCCAGGGCTACCTACGAGCAGTACTTC. Amino acids: CSAQGARATYEQYF.

The chain is built from TRBV10-1 and TRBJ2-5; a weak D match, TRBD2 (5 bases). V was pared by 7 bases and J by 8 bases, with 23 bases between. The CDR3 has 15 amino acids. Germline loops: CDR1 WNHNN, CDR2 SYGVQD (reference sequence). CDR3 loop: CASNDQRAGSDTQYF. The CDR3 DNA reads as TGCGCCAGCAATGACCAACGGGCGGGTTCGGATACCCAGTACTTC.

In regard to this clonotype: A read error may produce the germline difference seen at one junction end. The J gene is TRBJ2-1, the V gene TRBV28, with D uncertain. Germline V gene data show CDR1 as MDHEN and CDR2 as SYDVKM. This CDR3 is 12 amino acids long. CDR3 DNA: TGTCCCAGCAGTTTAACGCGGCTCGAGCAGTTCTTC. Translating gives CPSSLTRLEQFF.

Note on this clonotype: The junction and the germline gene differ at one end; a read error may be behind it. The CDR3 region is CASSPRSEITDTQYF. In nucleotides, the CDR3 is TGCGCCAGCAGCCCCCGGAGCGAAATCACAGATACGCAATATTTT. The chain has TRBV5-1 and TRBJ2-3; D not resolved. Germline-derived CDR1 and CDR2 are SGHRS and YFSETQ. This CDR3 is built from 15 residues.